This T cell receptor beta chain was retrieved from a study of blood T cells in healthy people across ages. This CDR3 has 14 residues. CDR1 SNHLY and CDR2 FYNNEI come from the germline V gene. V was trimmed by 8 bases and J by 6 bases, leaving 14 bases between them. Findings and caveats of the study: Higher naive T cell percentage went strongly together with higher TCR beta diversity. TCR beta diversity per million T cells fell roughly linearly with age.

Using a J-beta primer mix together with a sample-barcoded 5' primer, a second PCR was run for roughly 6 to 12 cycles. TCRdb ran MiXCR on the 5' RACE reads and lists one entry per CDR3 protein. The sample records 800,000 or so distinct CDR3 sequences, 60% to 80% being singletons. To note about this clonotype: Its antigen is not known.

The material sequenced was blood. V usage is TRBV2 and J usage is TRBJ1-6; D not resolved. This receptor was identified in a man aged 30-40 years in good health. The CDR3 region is CASDGRQSNSPLHF. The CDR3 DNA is TGTGCCAGCGACGGGAGGCAGAGTAATTCACCCCTCCACTTT.